This T cell receptor beta chain was profiled in a study of blood T cell repertoires in COVID-19. Study in general: Samples of COVID-19 (acute and convalescent) were obtained from the United States, Italy and Spain.

Generated by immunoSEQ multiplex PCR, the TCRdb table keeps only in-frame clones and is missing some. This sample has about 70,000 clones, with roughly 86% found just once. The sequencing input was peripheral blood. This receptor was identified in a human donor in a cohort sampled during active COVID-19.

This CDR3 reads CAISATGTYNYGYTF. The CDR3 coding sequence is TGTGCCATCAGTGCGACCGGGACTTATAACTATGGCTACACCTTC. J is TRBJ1-2 and V is TRBV10-3, with D perhaps matching TRBD1 (5 bases). V was trimmed by 4 bases and J by 1 base, leaving 13 bases between them. There are 15 residues in the CDR3. Germline V gene lookup returns CDR1 ENHRY and CDR2 SYGVKD.